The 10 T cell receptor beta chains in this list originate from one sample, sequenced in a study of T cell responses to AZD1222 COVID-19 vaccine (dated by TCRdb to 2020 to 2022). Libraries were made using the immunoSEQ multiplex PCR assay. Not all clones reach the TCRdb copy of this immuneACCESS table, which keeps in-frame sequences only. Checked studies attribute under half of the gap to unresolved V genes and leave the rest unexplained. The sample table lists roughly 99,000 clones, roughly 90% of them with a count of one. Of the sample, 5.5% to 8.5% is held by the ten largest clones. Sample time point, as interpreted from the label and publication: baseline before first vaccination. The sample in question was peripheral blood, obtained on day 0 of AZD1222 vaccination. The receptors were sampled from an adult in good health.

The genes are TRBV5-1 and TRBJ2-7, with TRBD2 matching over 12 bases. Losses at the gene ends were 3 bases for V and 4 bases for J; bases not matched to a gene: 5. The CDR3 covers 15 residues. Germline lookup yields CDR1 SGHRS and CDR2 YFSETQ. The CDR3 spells CASSSLAGGPYEQYF. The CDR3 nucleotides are TGCGCCAGCAGCTCCCTAGCGGGAGGGCCTTACGAGCAGTACTTC.

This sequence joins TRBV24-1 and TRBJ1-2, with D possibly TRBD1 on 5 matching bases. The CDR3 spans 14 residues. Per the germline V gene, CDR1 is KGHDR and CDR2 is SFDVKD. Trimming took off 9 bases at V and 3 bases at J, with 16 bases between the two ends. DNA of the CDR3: TGTGCCACCCACCGATGGGGCGGCCACTATGGCTACACCTTC. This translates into CATHRWGGHYGYTF.

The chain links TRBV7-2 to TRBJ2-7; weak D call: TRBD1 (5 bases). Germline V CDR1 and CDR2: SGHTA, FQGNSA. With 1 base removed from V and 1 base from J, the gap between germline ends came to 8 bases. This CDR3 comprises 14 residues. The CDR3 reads CASSLGRQSYEQYF. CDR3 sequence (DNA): TGTGCCAGCAGCTTAGGGAGACAGTCCTACGAGCAGTACTTC.

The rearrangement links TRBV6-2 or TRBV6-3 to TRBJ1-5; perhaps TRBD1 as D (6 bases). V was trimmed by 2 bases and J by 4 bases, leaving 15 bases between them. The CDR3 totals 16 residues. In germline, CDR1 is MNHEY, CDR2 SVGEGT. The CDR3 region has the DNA TGTGCCAGCAGTTACAGGGGAACAGGGAATAATCAGCCCCAGCATTTT. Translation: CASSYRGTGNNQPQHF.

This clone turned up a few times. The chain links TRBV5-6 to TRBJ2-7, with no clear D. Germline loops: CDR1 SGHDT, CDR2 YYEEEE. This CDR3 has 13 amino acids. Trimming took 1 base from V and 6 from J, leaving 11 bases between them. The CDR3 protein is CASSLWHGPEQYF. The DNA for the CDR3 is TGTGCCAGCAGCTTGTGGCATGGACCCGAGCAGTACTTC.

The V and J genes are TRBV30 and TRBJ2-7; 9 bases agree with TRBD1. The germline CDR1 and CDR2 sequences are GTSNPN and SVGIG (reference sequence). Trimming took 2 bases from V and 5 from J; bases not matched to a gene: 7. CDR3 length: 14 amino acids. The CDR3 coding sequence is TGTGCCTGGAGTTTGGGACAGGGAAAGGACGAGCAGTACTTC. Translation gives CAWSLGQGKDEQYF.

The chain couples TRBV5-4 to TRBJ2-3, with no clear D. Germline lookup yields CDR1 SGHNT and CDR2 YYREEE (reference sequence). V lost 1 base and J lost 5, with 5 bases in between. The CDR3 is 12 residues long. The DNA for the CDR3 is TGTGCCAGCAGCTTGCGCGAAGATACGCAGTATTTT. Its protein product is CASSLREDTQYF.

CDR3 protein: CASRPNQGAYEQYF. The DNA of the CDR3 is TGTGCCAGCAGACCTAATCAGGGGGCCTACGAGCAGTACTTC. This chain joins TRBV7-2 and TRBJ2-7; 7 nucleotides align to TRBD1. Germline loops: CDR1 SGHTA, CDR2 FQGNSA. V lost 6 bases to trimming and J lost 2 bases; unmatched junction nucleotides: 7. The CDR3 loop spans 14 amino acids.

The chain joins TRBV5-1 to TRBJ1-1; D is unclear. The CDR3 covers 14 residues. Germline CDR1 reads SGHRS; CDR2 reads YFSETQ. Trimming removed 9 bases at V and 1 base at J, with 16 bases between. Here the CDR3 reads CATRIDQPNTEAFF. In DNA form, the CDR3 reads TGCGCCACCAGGATAGATCAGCCGAACACTGAAGCTTTCTTT. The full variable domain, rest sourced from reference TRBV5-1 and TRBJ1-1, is KAGVTQTPRYLIKTRGQQVTLSCSPISGHRSVSWYQQTPGQGLQFLFEYFSETQRNKGNFPGRFSGRQFSNSRSEMNVSTLELGDSALYLCATRIDQPNTEAFFGQGTRLTVV.

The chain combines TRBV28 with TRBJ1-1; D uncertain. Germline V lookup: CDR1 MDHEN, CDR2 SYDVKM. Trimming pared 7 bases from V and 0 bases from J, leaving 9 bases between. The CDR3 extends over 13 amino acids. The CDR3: CASTQTLNTEAFF. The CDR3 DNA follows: TGTGCCAGCACCCAAACTTTGAACACTGAAGCTTTCTTT.